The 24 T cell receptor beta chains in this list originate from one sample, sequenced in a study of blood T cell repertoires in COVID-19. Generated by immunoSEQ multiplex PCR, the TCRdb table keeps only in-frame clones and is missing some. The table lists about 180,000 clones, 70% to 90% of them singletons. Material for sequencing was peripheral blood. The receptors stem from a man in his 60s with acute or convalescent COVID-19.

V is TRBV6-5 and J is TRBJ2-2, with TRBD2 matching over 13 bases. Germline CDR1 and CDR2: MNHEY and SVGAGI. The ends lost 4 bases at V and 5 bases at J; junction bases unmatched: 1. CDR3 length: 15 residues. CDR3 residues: CASSSGLAGTGELFF. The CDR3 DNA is TGTGCCAGCAGTTCGGGACTAGCGGGAACCGGGGAGCTGTTTTTT.

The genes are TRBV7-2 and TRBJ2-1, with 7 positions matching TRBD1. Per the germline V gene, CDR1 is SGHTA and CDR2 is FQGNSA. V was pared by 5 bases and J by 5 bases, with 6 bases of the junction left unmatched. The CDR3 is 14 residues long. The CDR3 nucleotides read TGTGCCAGCAGCCCAAGGACAGGCGACAATGAGCAGTTCTTC. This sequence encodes CASSPRTGDNEQFF.

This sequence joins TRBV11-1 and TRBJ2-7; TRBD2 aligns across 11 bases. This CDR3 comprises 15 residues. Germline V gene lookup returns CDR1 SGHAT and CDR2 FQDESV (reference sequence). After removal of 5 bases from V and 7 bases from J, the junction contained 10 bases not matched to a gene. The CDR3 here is CASSQRLAGTGEQYF. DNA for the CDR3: TGTGCCAGCAGCCAAAGACTAGCGGGAACGGGGGAGCAGTACTTC.

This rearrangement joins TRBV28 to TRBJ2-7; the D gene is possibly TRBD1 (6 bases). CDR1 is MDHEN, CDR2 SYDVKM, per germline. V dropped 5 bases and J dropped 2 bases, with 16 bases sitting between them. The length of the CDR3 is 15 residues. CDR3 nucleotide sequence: TGTGCCAGCAGTACGTCAGGGGAAGTTACCTACGAGCAGTACTTC. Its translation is CASSTSGEVTYEQYF.

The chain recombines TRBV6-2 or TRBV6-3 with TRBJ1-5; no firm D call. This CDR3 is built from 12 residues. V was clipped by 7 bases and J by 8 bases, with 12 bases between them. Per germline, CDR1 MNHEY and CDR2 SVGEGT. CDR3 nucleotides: TGTGCCAGCAACCCCGGGTGGGAGCCCCAGCATTTT. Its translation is CASNPGWEPQHF.

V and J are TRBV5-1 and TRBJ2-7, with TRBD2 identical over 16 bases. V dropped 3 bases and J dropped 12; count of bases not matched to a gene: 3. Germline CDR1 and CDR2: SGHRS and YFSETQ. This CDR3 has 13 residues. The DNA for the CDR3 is TGCGCCAGCAGCTCGGGACTAGCGGGAGGGCGGTACTTC. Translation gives CASSSGLAGGRYF.

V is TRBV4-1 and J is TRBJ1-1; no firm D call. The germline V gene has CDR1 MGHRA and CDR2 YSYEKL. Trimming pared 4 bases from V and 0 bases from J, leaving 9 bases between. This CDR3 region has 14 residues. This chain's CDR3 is CASSRPGVNTEAFF. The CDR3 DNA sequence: TGCGCCAGCAGCCGCCCAGGCGTGAACACTGAAGCTTTCTTT.

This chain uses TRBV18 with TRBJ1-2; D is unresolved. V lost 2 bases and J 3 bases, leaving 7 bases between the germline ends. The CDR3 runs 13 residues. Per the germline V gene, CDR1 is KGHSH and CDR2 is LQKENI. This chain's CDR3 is CASSPGEDYGYTF. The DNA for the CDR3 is TGTGCCAGCTCACCAGGGGAGGACTATGGCTACACCTTC.

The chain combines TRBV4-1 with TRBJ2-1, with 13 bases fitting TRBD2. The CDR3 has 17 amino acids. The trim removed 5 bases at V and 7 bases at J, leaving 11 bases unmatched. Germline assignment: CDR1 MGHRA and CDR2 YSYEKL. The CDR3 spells CASSAKSGGLAGNEQFF. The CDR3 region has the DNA TGCGCCAGCAGCGCGAAGAGTGGGGGACTAGCGGGAAATGAGCAGTTCTTC.

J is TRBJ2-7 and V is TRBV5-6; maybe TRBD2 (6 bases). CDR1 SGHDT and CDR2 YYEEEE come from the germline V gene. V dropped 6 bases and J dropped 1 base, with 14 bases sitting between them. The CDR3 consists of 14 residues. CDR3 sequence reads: CASTPFGGSYEQYF. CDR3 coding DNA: TGTGCCAGCACCCCGTTTGGGGGGTCCTACGAGCAGTACTTC.

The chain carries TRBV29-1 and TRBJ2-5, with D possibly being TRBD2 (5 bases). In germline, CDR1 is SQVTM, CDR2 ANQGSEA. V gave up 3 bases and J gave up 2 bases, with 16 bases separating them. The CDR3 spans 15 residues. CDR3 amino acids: CSVDLRRTRQETQYF. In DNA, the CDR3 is TGCAGCGTTGACCTCCGGCGGACTCGGCAAGAGACCCAGTACTTC.

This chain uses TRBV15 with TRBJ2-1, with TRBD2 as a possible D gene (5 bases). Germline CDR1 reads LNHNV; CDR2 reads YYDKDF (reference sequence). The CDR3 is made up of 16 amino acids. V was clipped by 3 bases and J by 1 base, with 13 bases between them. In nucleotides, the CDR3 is TGTGCCACCAGCAGCTACGCGACGGGATCCTACAATGAGCAGTTCTTC. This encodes CATSSYATGSYNEQFF.

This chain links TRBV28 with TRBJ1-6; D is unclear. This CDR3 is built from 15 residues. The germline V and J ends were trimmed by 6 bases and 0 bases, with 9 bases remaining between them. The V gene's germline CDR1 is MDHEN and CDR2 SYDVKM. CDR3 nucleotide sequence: TGTGCCAGCAGGGATCCTAGCTCCTATAATTCACCCCTCCACTTT. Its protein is CASRDPSSYNSPLHF.

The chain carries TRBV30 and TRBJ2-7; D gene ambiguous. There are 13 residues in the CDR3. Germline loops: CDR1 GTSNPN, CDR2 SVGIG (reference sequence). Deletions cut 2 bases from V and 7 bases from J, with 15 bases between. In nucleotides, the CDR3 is TGTGCCTGGAGTACGTACGGCCCAGGAGAGCAGTACTTC. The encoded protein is CAWSTYGPGEQYF.

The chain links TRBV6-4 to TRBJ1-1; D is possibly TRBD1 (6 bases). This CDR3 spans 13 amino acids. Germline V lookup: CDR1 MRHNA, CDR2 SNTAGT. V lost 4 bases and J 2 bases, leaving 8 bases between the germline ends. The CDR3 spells CASSGTENTEAFF. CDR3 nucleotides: TGTGCCAGCAGTGGGACAGAAAACACTGAAGCTTTCTTT.

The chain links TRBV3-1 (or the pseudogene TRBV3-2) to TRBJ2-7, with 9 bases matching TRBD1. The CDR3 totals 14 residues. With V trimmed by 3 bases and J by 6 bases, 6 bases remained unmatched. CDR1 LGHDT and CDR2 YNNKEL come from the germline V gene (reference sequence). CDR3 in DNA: TGTGCCAGCAGCCAGGAGGGACAGGGTGTCGAGCAGTACTTC. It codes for CASSQEGQGVEQYF.

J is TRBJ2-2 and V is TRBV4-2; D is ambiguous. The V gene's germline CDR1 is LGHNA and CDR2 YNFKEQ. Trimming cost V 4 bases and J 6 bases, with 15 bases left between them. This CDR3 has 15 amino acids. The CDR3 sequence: CASSLSILSAGELFF. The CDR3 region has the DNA TGTGCCAGCAGCCTGTCTATACTCTCGGCCGGGGAGCTGTTTTTT.

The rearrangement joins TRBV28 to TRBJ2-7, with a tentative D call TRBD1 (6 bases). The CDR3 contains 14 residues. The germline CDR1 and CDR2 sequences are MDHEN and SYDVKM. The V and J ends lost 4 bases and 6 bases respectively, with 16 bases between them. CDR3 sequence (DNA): TGTGCCAGCAGTTCCGCAGGGGTGCTTCGCGAGCAGTACTTC. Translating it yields CASSSAGVLREQYF.

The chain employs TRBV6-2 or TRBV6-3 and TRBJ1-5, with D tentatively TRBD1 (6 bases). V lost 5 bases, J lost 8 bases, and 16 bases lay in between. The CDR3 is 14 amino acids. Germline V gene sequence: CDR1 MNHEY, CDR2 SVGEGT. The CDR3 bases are TGTGCCAGCAGTACACCCCGGACAGCCAAGCCCCAGCATTTT. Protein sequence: CASSTPRTAKPQHF.

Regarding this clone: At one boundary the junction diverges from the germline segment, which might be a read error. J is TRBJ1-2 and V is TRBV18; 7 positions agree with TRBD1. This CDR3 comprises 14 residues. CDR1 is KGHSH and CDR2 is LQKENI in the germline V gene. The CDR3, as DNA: TGTGCCAGCTCGCCACAGGGACAGAGCTATGGCTACACCTTC. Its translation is CASSPQGQSYGYTF.

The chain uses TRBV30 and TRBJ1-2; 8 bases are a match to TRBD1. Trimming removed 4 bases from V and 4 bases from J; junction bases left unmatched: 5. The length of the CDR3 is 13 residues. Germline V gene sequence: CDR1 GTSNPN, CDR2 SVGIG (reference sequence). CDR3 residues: CAWIKQGGYGYTF. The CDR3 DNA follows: TGTGCCTGGATTAAACAGGGGGGCTATGGCTACACCTTC.

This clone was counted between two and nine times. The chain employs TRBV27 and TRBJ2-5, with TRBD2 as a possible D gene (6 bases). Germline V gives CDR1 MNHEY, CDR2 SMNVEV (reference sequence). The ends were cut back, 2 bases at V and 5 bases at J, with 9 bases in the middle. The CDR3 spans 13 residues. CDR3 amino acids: CASSLGGTETQYF. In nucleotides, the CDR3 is TGTGCCAGCAGTTTAGGGGGGACCGAGACCCAGTACTTC.

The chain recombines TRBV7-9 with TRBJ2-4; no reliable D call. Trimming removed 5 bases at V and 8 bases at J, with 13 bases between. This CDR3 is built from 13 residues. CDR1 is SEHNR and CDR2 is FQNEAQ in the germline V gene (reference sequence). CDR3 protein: CASSPVVTDIQYF. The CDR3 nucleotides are TGTGCCAGCAGCCCAGTGGTCACAGACATTCAGTACTTC.

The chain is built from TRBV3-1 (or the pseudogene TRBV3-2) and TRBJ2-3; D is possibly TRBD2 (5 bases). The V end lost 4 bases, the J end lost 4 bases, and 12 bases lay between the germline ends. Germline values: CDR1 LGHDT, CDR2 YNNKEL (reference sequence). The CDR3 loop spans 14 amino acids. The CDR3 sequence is CASSPRGVPDTQYF. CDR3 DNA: TGTGCCAGCAGCCCCCGGGGAGTCCCAGATACGCAGTATTTT.